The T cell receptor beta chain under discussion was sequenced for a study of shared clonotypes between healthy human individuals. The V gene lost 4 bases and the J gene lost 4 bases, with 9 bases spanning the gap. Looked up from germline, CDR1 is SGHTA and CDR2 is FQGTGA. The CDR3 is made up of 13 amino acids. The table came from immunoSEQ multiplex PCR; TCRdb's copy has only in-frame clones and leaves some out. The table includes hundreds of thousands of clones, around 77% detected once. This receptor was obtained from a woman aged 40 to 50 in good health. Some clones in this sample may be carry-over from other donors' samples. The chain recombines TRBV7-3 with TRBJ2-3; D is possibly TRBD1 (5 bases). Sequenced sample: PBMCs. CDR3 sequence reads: CASSSTEPDTQYF. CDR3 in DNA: TGTGCCAGCAGCTCGACAGAACCAGATACGCAGTATTTT.